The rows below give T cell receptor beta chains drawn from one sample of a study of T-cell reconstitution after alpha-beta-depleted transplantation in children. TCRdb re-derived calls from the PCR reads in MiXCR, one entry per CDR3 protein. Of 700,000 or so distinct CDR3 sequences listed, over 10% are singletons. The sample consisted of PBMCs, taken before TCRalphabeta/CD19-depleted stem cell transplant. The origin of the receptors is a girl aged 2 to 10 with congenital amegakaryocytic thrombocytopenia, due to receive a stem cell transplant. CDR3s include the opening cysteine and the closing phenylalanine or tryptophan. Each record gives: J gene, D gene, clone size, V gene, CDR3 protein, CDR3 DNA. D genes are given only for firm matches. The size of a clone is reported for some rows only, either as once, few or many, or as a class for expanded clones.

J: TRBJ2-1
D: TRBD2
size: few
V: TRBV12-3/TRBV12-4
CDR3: CASSPGLVGNEQFF
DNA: TGTGCCAGCAGTCCTGGACTAGTCGGCAATGAGCAGTTCTTC

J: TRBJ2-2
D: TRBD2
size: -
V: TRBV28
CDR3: CASNPGTSANTGELFF
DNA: TGTGCCAGCAACCCAGGGACTAGCGCGAACACCGGGGAGCTGTTTTTT

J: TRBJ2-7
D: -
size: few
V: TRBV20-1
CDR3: CSASIRMAYEQYF
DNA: TGCAGTGCTAGCATTAGGATGGCCTACGAGCAGTACTTC

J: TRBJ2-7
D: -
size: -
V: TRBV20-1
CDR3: CSATSHSKRRYEQYF
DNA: TGCAGTGCTACTAGCCACAGCAAGCGTCGCTACGAGCAGTACTTC

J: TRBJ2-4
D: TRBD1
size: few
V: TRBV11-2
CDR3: CASSFPGQGDRGKNIQYF
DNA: TGTGCCAGCAGCTTTCCAGGACAGGGGGATAGGGGCAAAAACATTCAGTACTTC

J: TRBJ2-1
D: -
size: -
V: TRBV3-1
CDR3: CASSPGRGSEELGEQFF
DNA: TGTGCCAGCAGCCCGGGGAGGGGGAGTGAAGAGTTAGGGGAGCAGTTCTTC

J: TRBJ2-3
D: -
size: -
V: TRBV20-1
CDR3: CSALGGADTQYF
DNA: TGCAGTGCTCTGGGAGGCGCAGATACGCAGTATTTT

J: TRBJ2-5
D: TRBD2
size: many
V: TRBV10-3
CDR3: CAISESSAGAETQYF
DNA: TGTGCCATCAGTGAGTCGTCAGCGGGAGCGGAGACCCAGTACTTC

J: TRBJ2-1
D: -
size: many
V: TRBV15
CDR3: CATSRDVSTGDEQFF
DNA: TGTGCCACCAGCAGAGATGTATCTACCGGGGATGAGCAGTTCTTC

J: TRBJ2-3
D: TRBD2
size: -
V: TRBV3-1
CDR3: CASSQDVAGTDTQYF
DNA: TGTGCCAGCAGCCAAGACGTAGCGGGGACAGATACGCAGTATTTT

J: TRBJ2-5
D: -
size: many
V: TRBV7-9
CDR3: CASSLEPSTGTQYF
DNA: TGTGCCAGCAGCTTAGAGCCCTCGACGGGGACCCAGTACTTC

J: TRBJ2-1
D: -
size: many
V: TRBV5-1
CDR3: CASSLGVAENEQFF
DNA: TGCGCCAGCAGCTTGGGGGTGGCGGAAAATGAGCAGTTCTTC

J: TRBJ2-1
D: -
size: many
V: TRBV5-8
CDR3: CASSPLASVDEQFF
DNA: TGTGCCAGCAGCCCACTGGCTTCGGTTGATGAGCAGTTCTTC

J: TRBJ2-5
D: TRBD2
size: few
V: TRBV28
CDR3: CASSSPRLAGMPGAQYF
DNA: TGTGCCAGCAGTTCCCCCCGACTAGCGGGGATGCCAGGGGCCCAGTACTTC

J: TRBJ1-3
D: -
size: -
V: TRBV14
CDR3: CASSPRWGKGTIYF
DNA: TGTGCCAGCAGCCCCCGTTGGGGTAAAGGGACCATATATTTT

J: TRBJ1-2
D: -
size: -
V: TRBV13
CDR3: CASSLEVGGNYGYTF
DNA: TGTGCCAGCAGCTTAGAAGTCGGGGGAAACTATGGCTACACCTTC

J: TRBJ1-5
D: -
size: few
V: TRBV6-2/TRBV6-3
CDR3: CASSRAAVGSNQPQHF
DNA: TGTGCCAGCAGTCGGGCGGCGGTGGGGAGCAATCAGCCCCAGCATTTT

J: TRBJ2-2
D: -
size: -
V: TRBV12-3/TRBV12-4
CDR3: CASSELATGELFF
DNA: TGTGCCAGCTCCGAATTGGCCACCGGGGAGCTGTTTTTT

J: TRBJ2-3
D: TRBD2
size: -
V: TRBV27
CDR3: CASSVSRAGEDHSVWDRTDTQYF
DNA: TGTGCCAGCAGTGTATCCAGGGCGGGAGAGGATCATTCTGTCTGGGACCGTACAGATACGCAGTATTTT

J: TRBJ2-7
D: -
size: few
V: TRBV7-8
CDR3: CASSFSRVAAYEQYF
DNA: TGTGCCAGCAGCTTTAGCCGGGTAGCGGCCTACGAGCAGTACTTC

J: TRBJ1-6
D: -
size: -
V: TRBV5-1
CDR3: CASSDNLRDPGNSPLHF
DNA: TGCGCCAGCAGCGACAACCTCCGGGACCCTGGGAATTCACCCCTCCACTTT

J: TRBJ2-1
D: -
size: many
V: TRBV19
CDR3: CASSIGWSSYNEQFF
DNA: TGTGCCAGTAGTATTGGGTGGAGCTCCTACAATGAGCAGTTCTTC

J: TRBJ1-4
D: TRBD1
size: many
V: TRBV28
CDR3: CASGGQENEKLFF
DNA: TGTGCCAGCGGAGGACAGGAGAATGAAAAACTGTTTTTT

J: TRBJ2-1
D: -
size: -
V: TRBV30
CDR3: CAWSLGGGRSYNEQFF
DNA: TGTGCCTGGAGTTTGGGCGGGGGCCGCTCCTACAATGAGCAGTTCTTC

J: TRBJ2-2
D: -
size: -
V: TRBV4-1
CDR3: CASRPNRNTGELFF
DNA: TGCGCCAGTAGGCCCAACAGGAACACCGGGGAGCTGTTTTTT

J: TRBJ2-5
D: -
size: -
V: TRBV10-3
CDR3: CAISVGEETQYF
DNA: TGTGCCATCAGTGTAGGCGAGGAGACCCAGTACTTC

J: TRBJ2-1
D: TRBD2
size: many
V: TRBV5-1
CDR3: CASSPHRGGQRVTYNEQFF
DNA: TGCGCCAGCAGCCCCCACCGGGGGGGCCAAAGGGTTACCTACAATGAGCAGTTCTTC

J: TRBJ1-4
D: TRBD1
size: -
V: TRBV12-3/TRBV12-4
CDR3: CASSLSLSNRGTEKLFF
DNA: TGTGCCAGCAGTTTATCGCTGAGTAACAGGGGGACTGAAAAACTGTTTTTT

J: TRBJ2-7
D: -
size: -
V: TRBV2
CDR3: CASSTLGDSYEQYF
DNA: TGTGCCAGCAGTACACTAGGTGACTCCTACGAGCAGTACTTC

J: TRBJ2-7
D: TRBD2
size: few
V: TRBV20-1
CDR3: CSARGGVAGGTSYEQYF
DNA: TGCAGTGCTAGAGGGGGCGTAGCGGGAGGGACCTCCTACGAGCAGTACTTC

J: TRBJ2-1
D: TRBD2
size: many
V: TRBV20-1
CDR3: CSARGGSSGLPSLRQFF
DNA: TGCAGTGCTAGAGGAGGAAGTAGCGGGCTGCCGAGTTTAAGGCAGTTCTTC

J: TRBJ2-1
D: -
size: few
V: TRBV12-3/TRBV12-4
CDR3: CASTKGSSYNEQFF
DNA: TGTGCCAGCACGAAGGGGAGCTCCTACAATGAGCAGTTCTTC

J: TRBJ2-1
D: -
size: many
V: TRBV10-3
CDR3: CAISGEVGEQFF
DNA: TGTGCCATCAGTGGTGAAGTCGGTGAGCAGTTCTTC

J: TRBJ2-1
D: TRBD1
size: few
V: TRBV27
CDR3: CASSLQQGVNEQFF
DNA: TGTGCCAGCAGTTTACAACAGGGGGTCAATGAGCAGTTCTTC

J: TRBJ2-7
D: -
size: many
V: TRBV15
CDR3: CATSRDRDGYPYEQYF
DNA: TGTGCCACCAGCAGAGATCGAGACGGGTATCCCTACGAGCAGTACTTC

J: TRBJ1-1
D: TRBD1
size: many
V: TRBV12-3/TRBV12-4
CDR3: CASRHGQVLEAFF
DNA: TGTGCCAGCAGACACGGACAGGTTCTTGAAGCTTTCTTT

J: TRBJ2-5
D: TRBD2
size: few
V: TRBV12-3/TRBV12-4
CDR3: CASSLAFELAGGWGKTQYF
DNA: TGTGCCAGCAGTTTAGCGTTTGAACTAGCGGGAGGATGGGGTAAGACCCAGTACTTC

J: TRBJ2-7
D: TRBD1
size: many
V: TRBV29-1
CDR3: CSVEGVQGAPSYEQYF
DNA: TGCAGCGTTGAGGGGGTACAGGGGGCTCCCTCCTACGAGCAGTACTTC

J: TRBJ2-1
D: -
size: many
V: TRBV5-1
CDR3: CASSAAGTWDKNEQFF
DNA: TGCGCCAGCAGCGCCGCCGGGACCTGGGATAAGAATGAGCAGTTCTTC

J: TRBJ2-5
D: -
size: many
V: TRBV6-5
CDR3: CASSYSSSRETQYF
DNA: TGTGCCAGCAGTTACTCGAGTTCTAGGGAGACCCAGTACTTC

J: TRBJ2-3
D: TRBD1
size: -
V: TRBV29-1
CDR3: CSGGDRGGDTQYF
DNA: TGCAGCGGGGGGGACAGGGGAGGAGATACGCAGTATTTT

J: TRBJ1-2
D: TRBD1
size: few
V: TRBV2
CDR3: CASRQGANGYTF
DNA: TGTGCCAGCAGACAGGGGGCGAATGGCTACACCTTC